These T cell receptor beta chains were read from a single sample in a study of blood T cells in healthy people across ages. TCRdb re-derived calls from the 5' RACE reads in MiXCR, one entry per CDR3 protein. The sample consists of about 1 million distinct CDR3 sequences, around 25% of them appearing once. A further study also used this sample, focusing on T cells of mothers and their children.

The sample consisted of blood. Every receptor here comes from a girl aged 2-10 years in good health. The CDR3 runs from the conserved cysteine through the conserved F or W. The D gene is left open where the match is weak. Rows may omit the clone size; those that give it use once, few, many or a size class.

15	-	TRBV29-1	TRBD1	TRBJ1-1	TGCAGCGTTGCCCCTCTGGGACAGTTGAACACTGAAGCTTTCTTT	CSVAPLGQLNTEAFF
15	-	TRBV28	-	TRBJ1-1	TGTGCCAGCAGTTTCCCCCGGGGATATGGCACTGAAGCTTTCTTT	CASSFPRGYGTEAFF
15	few	TRBV24-1	-	TRBJ2-7	TGTGCCACCAGTGATGGCTTGGGACACTCCTACGAGCAGTACTTC	CATSDGLGHSYEQYF
13	few	TRBV12-3/TRBV12-4	-	TRBJ2-5	TGTGCCAGCAGTGGACGGGGGGCCGAGGCCCAGTACTTC	CASSGRGAEAQYF
16	-	TRBV7-3	TRBD2	TRBJ2-1	TGTGCCAGCAGCTTATATACTAGCGGGTGGGTAAATGAGCAGTTCTTC	CASSLYTSGWVNEQFF
12	many	TRBV6-1	-	TRBJ2-5	TGTGCCAGCAGGGGGATACAAGAGACCCAGTACTTC	CASRGIQETQYF
14	few	TRBV29-1	-	TRBJ2-4	TGCAGCGTTGAACCCAGGGATGACAAAAACATTCAGTACTTC	CSVEPRDDKNIQYF
13	few	TRBV7-9	-	TRBJ2-5	TGTGCCAGCAGCTTCGGAGTCCAAGAGACCCAGTACTTC	CASSFGVQETQYF
15	-	TRBV5-1	-	TRBJ2-3	TGCGCCAGCAGCCCCCTGGAGGGCGGCACAGATACGCAGTATTTT	CASSPLEGGTDTQYF
15	few	TRBV27	-	TRBJ2-7	TGTGCCAGCAGTTCGTGGAGGGGTGGCCCCTACGAGCAGTACTTC	CASSSWRGGPYEQYF
18	-	TRBV6-1	TRBD2	TRBJ2-3	TGTGCCAGCAACCTGAAACCGGGACTAGCGGGAGAGTTAGATACGCAGTATTTT	CASNLKPGLAGELDTQYF
13	-	TRBV20-1	-	TRBJ1-1	TGCAGTGGCCCCCGCGGGGGACACACTGAAGCTTTCTTT	CSGPRGGHTEAFF
16	-	TRBV2	-	TRBJ2-1	TGTGCCAGCAGTGAACCCCCTCGTTCCTTTTACAATGAGCAGTTCTTC	CASSEPPRSFYNEQFF
15	few	TRBV20-1	-	TRBJ2-2	TGCAGTGCCCGGACGGGGCCTTCTTACACCGGGGAGCTGTTTTTT	CSARTGPSYTGELFF
13	few	TRBV29-1	TRBD2	TRBJ2-1	TGCAGCGTTCGCCGCGGGAGGTACAATGAGCAGTTCTTC	CSVRRGRYNEQFF
14	few	TRBV6-5	TRBD1	TRBJ1-6	TGTGCCAGCGGAACCGGGACAGGGGATTCACCCCTCCACTTT	CASGTGTGDSPLHF
19	-	TRBV28	TRBD2	TRBJ2-2	TGCGCCAGCAGTTCAACTCTTATGGAGCGGGGGGCTACGACCGGGGAGCTGTTTTTT	CASSSTLMERGATTGELFF
12	-	TRBV20-1	TRBD1	TRBJ1-1	TGCAGTGTCAGGGGGCTCCACCCTGAAGCTTTCTTT	CSVRGLHPEAFF
15	-	TRBV20-1	TRBD1	TRBJ2-3	TGCAGTGCCAGAGGGACAGTACATTTTCCAGATACGCAGTATTTT	CSARGTVHFPDTQYF
23	few	TRBV27	TRBD1	TRBJ1-6	TGTGCCAGCAGTTTATACCAGAATCACGGACAGGGGGTTGGGAGCTCCTATAATTCACCCCTCCACTTT	CASSLYQNHGQGVGSSYNSPLHF
13	few	TRBV25-1	-	TRBJ2-7	TGTGCCAGCAGTGAATTTAACTCCTACGAGCAGTACTTC	CASSEFNSYEQYF
14	few	TRBV9	-	TRBJ1-2	TGTGCCAGCAGGGGGAACAATCCTAACTATGGCTACACCTTC	CASRGNNPNYGYTF
15	few	TRBV6-1	TRBD1	TRBJ1-5	TGTGCCAGCAGTGTCACCGGGACAGGGGTACAGCCCCAGCATTTT	CASSVTGTGVQPQHF
17	-	TRBV6-5	-	TRBJ2-5	TGTGCCAGCAGTTACCGCCTGGGCGGGCGACCCGGGGAGACCCAGTACTTC	CASSYRLGGRPGETQYF
15	-	TRBV6-5	-	TRBJ2-3	TGCGCCAGCAATCCCAAGTTGTATCCCACAGATACGCAGTATTTT	CASNPKLYPTDTQYF
17	few	TRBV13	TRBD1	TRBJ1-2	TGTGCCAGCAGCTCGACGGGACAGGGGGTATGGGGGATCGGCTACACCTTC	CASSSTGQGVWGIGYTF
14	-	TRBV5-5	-	TRBJ2-5	TGTGCCAGCAGCTTCATGTCCCGCCAAGAGACCCAGTACTTC	CASSFMSRQETQYF
14	few	TRBV20-1	TRBD1	TRBJ2-5	TGCAGTGCTTGGACCGGGACAGGGGGTGAGACCCAGTACTTC	CSAWTGTGGETQYF
15	few	TRBV27	-	TRBJ1-4	TGTGCCAGCAGTTTCGCGGGCAGGGAGAATGAAAAACTGTTTTTT	CASSFAGRENEKLFF
17	few	TRBV12-3/TRBV12-4	TRBD2	TRBJ2-7	TGTGCCAGCAGAACCGGGACTAGCGGATCTAGCTCCTACGAGCAGTACTTC	CASRTGTSGSSSYEQYF
15	-	TRBV6-1	-	TRBJ2-1	TGTGCCAGCAGTGGAAGTCCCGGGACACGAAATGAGCAGTTCTTC	CASSGSPGTRNEQFF
13	few	TRBV7-9	TRBD2	TRBJ2-3	TGTGCCAGCAGCTTCGCTCGGGAGGGTACGCAGTATTTT	CASSFAREGTQYF
16	few	TRBV9	TRBD2	TRBJ2-1	TGTGCCAGCAGCCGAGAGAGCGGGGGTTCCTACAATGAGCAGTTCTTC	CASSRESGGSYNEQFF
16	-	TRBV2	-	TRBJ2-1	TGTGCCAGCAGTGTCGAGGGAGTTGGCTCCTACAATGAGCAGTTCTTC	CASSVEGVGSYNEQFF
17	-	TRBV12-3/TRBV12-4	TRBD2	TRBJ2-2	TGTGCCAGCAGAGGGCTAGCGGGACGCGGGAACACCGGGGAGCTGTTTTTT	CASRGLAGRGNTGELFF
21	-	TRBV21-1	-	TRBJ2-7	TGTGCCAGCAGCCCCCCAGGGTCAGGACTTATAAGAGCGGGAAGGACCTACGAGCAGTACTTC	CASSPPGSGLIRAGRTYEQYF
12	-	TRBV12-3/TRBV12-4	-	TRBJ2-5	TGTGCCAGCAGAATGAACGGGGAGACCCAGTACTTC	CASRMNGETQYF
13	-	TRBV20-1	TRBD2	TRBJ2-1	TGCAGTGTTACTAGCGGGAGGCGCAATGAGCAGTTCTTC	CSVTSGRRNEQFF
14	few	TRBV18	-	TRBJ1-3	TGTGCCAGCTCACGTCCCTCCATTGGAAACACCATATATTTT	CASSRPSIGNTIYF
14	-	TRBV7-9	-	TRBJ2-3	TGTGCCAGCGGAGGGGCGGAGGACACAGATACGCAGTATTTT	CASGGAEDTDTQYF
13	-	TRBV19	-	TRBJ2-5	TGTGCCAGTAGGGCGGACGGCGAAGAGACCCAGTACTTC	CASRADGEETQYF
13	few	TRBV20-1	TRBD1	TRBJ2-7	TGCAGTGCTAAGCGGGACAGGGCCTACGAGCAGTACTTC	CSAKRDRAYEQYF
13	few	TRBV29-1	-	TRBJ2-1	TGCAGCATAACAGGGTCCGCTTACAATGAGCAGTTCTTC	CSITGSAYNEQFF
15	few	TRBV7-9	-	TRBJ2-7	TGTGCCAGCAGCCCACCCCTCGACTATACGCACGAGCAGTACTTC	CASSPPLDYTHEQYF
16	few	TRBV20-1	-	TRBJ1-4	TGCAGTGCTGATCCCGGGGCGTGGGCAACTAATGAAAAACTGTTTTTT	CSADPGAWATNEKLFF
11	-	TRBV20-1	-	TRBJ2-3	TGCAGTGCTAGCAAAGGCGATACGCAGTATTTT	CSASKGDTQYF
15	-	TRBV20-1	-	TRBJ2-7	TGCAGTGCCAATACAGGCGATGATCCTTCCTACGAGCAGTACTTC	CSANTGDDPSYEQYF
15	few	TRBV5-6	-	TRBJ1-2	TGTGCCAGCAGCCCTAACCGACAGGTCTACTATGGCTACACCTTC	CASSPNRQVYYGYTF
14	-	TRBV27	-	TRBJ2-5	TGTGCCAGCAGTGTGCAGGGGTCGCTTGAGACCCAGTACTTC	CASSVQGSLETQYF
15	-	TRBV6-5	-	TRBJ1-2	TGTGCCAGCAGTTACGCACGGGGAGGCCCTTATGGCTACACCTTC	CASSYARGGPYGYTF
17	few	TRBV7-8	-	TRBJ2-7	TGTGCCAGCAGCTCTCCCCTCTCGGGGGATGCCTCCTACGAGCAGTACTTC	CASSSPLSGDASYEQYF
15	-	TRBV29-1	-	TRBJ2-1	TGCAGCGTTGTGGGCCAGGGAGTTTCCTACAATGAGCAGTTCTTC	CSVVGQGVSYNEQFF
14	few	TRBV28	-	TRBJ2-7	TGTGCCAGCAGTTTACCCCTGCGGGGTTTCGAGCAGTACTTC	CASSLPLRGFEQYF
15	few	TRBV25-1	-	TRBJ2-5	TGTGCCAGCGCCCAAATCATCGGGCGGACGGAGACCCAGTACTTC	CASAQIIGRTETQYF
11	-	TRBV20-1	-	TRBJ2-7	TGCAGTGCTAGGTTGAAGTCCGAGCAGTACTTC	CSARLKSEQYF
15	-	TRBV6-5	TRBD2	TRBJ2-7	TGTGCCAGCAGTTACTCAGCGGGAGGGCTCTACGAGCAGTACTTC	CASSYSAGGLYEQYF
11	few	TRBV25-1	-	TRBJ1-1	TGTGCCAGCACCGGACTCATCGGGGCTTTCTTT	CASTGLIGAFF